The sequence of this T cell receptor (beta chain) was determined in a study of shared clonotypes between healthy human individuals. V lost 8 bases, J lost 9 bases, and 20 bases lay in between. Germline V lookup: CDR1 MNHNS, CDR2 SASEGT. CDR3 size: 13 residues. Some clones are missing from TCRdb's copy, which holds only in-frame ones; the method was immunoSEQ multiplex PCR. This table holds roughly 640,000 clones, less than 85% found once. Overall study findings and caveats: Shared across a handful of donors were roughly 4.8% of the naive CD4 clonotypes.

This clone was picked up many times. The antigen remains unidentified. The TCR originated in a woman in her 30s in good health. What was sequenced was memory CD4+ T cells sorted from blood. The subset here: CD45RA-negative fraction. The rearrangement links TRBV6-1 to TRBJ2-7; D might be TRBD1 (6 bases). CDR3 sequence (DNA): TGTGCCAGCCGGGACATCCCCCACCCCGGGCAGTACTTC. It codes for CASRDIPHPGQYF.